This entry lists 28 T cell receptor beta chains sequenced from one sample in a study of blood T cell repertoires in COVID-19. The protocol was immunoSEQ multiplex PCR, while the TCRdb copy is restricted to in-frame clones and leaves out a portion. The sample lists about 27,000 clones; about four fifths were seen once. Material: peripheral blood. These receptor sequences come from a man in his 70s with acute or convalescent COVID-19.

This chain connects TRBV12-3 or TRBV12-4 to TRBJ1-2; D perhaps matches TRBD1 (5 bases). Between the trimmed V and J ends, which lost 2 bases and 7 bases, there was a span of 11 bases. CDR3 length: 13 amino acids. The CDR3 loop is CASSLRRGSGYTF. CDR3 coding DNA: TGTGCCAGCAGTTTACGGAGGGGCTCTGGCTACACCTTC.

The rearrangement uses TRBV12-5 and TRBJ1-2; D is unclear. This CDR3 contains 13 residues. The V gene's germline CDR1 is LGHNT and CDR2 FRNRAP. V lost 2 bases, J lost 3 bases, and 7 bases lay in between. The CDR3 region is CASGLNKHYGYTF. The CDR3 DNA reads as TGTGCTAGTGGTTTGAACAAACACTATGGCTACACCTTC. Based on the CDR3 plus reference TRBV12-5 and TRBJ1-2, the full variable domain is DARVTQTPRHKVTEMGQEVTMRCQPILGHNTVFWYRQTMMQGLELLAYFRNRAPLDDSGMPKDRFSAEMPDATLATLKIQPSEPRDSAVYFCASGLNKHYGYTFGSGTRLTVV.

The chain joins TRBV24-1 to TRBJ2-1; 7 bases are a match to TRBD1. The CDR3 runs 11 residues. CDR1 KGHDR and CDR2 SFDVKD come from the germline V gene. V lost 8 bases and J lost 10; bases outside the gene matches: 4. This CDR3 is CATKQGTEQFF. CDR3 DNA sequence: TGTGCCACCAAACAGGGGACCGAGCAGTTCTTC.

The chain links TRBV5-1 to TRBJ2-3, with no clear D. Germline lookup yields CDR1 SGHRS and CDR2 YFSETQ. With 4 bases removed from V and 0 bases from J, the gap between germline ends came to 18 bases. CDR3 length: 17 residues. The CDR3 here is CASSAGVRPLSTDTQYF. In DNA, the CDR3 is TGCGCCAGCAGCGCCGGAGTGAGACCACTAAGCACAGATACGCAGTATTTT.

The chain recombines TRBV29-1 with TRBJ2-7; 9 bases fit TRBD1. Per germline, CDR1 SQVTM and CDR2 ANQGSEA. This CDR3 contains 15 residues. V was clipped by 6 bases and J by 3 bases; unmatched bases: 12. CDR3 in DNA: TGCAGCGTCGCCGGGGACAGGGCTGGGATCTACGAGCAGTACTTC. Amino acids: CSVAGDRAGIYEQYF.

The J gene is TRBJ1-5, the V gene TRBV6-2 or TRBV6-3, with 7 bases aligning to TRBD1. In germline, CDR1 is MNHEY, CDR2 SVGEGT. J gave up 3 bases and V 5 bases, and 4 bases lay outside the gene matches. The CDR3 contains 14 residues. The CDR3 is CASSRQGNNQPQHF. In nucleotides, the CDR3 is TGTGCCAGCAGTCGACAGGGCAACAATCAGCCCCAGCATTTT.

The chain is built from TRBV5-1 and TRBJ1-2; D may be TRBD1 (6 bases). This CDR3 comprises 15 residues. V was clipped by 0 bases and J by 0 bases, with 9 bases between them. CDR1 and CDR2 (germline): SGHRS, YFSETQ. The CDR3 protein is CASSLGTVSNYGYTF. The CDR3 region has the DNA TGCGCCAGCAGCTTGGGGACAGTCTCTAACTATGGCTACACCTTC.

This chain links TRBV30 with TRBJ2-7; D perhaps matches TRBD1 (5 bases). This CDR3 has 13 amino acids. Trimming took off 4 bases at V and 4 bases at J, with 14 bases between the two ends. CDR1 is GTSNPN and CDR2 is SVGIG in the germline V gene (reference sequence). CDR3 protein: CAWTLKGVYEQYF. CDR3 sequence (DNA): TGTGCCTGGACGCTAAAAGGGGTTTACGAGCAGTACTTC.

V gene TRBV30 combines with J gene TRBJ1-3; D gene uncertain. Looked up from germline, CDR1 is GTSNPN and CDR2 is SVGIG (reference sequence). V lost 2 bases to trimming and J lost 2 bases, with 10 bases between them. This CDR3 spans 14 amino acids. In DNA form, the CDR3 reads TGTGCCTGGAGTTCCCCCTCTGCTGGAAACACCATATATTTT. It yields the protein CAWSSPSAGNTIYF.

This chain links TRBV4-2 with TRBJ2-6, with no clear D. Trimming took 1 base from V and 6 from J, leaving 10 bases between them. The CDR3 has 15 residues. Per germline, CDR1 LGHNA and CDR2 YNFKEQ. In DNA, the CDR3 is TGTGCCAGCAGCCAAGGAGCTCGTTCGGCCAACGTCCTGACTTTC. Residues: CASSQGARSANVLTF.

This clone was observed once. V is TRBV7-8 and J is TRBJ1-3; the D gene is possibly TRBD1 (5 bases). CDR1 SGHVS and CDR2 FQNEAQ come from the germline V gene. The CDR3 is 17 residues long. Trimming removed 0 bases from V and 4 bases from J, with 16 bases in between. CDR3 nucleotides: TGTGCCAGCAGCTTAGCTGCCATGCAGGGCCGGGGAAACACCATATATTTT. Its translation is CASSLAAMQGRGNTIYF. Full variable domain (outside the CDR3, taken from reference TRBV7-8 and TRBJ1-3): GAGVSQSPRYKVAKRGQDVALRCDPISGHVSLFWYQQALGQGPEFLTYFQNEAQLDKSGLPSDRFFAERPEGSVSTLKIQRTQQEDSAVYLCASSLAAMQGRGNTIYFGEGSWLTVV.

J is TRBJ1-6 and V is TRBV7-9; 7 bases line up with TRBD1. The CDR3 totals 16 residues. In germline, CDR1 is SEHNR, CDR2 FQNEAQ (reference sequence). V shed 3 bases and J 3 bases; nucleotides not matched to a gene: 5. The CDR3 loop reads CASSFGTANYNSPLHF. The CDR3 region has the DNA TGTGCCAGCAGCTTTGGGACAGCTAACTATAATTCACCCCTCCACTTT.

CDR3 loop: CASSFPSGTNRGFTDTQYF. The CDR3 DNA follows: TGTGCCAGCAGCTTCCCTAGCGGGACCAATCGGGGATTCACAGATACGCAGTATTTT. The chain has TRBV5-4 and TRBJ2-3; 9 bases align to TRBD2. V lost 2 bases to trimming and J lost 2 bases; unmatched junction nucleotides: 15. Germline-derived CDR1 and CDR2 are SGHNT and YYREEE (reference sequence). The CDR3 is 19 amino acids.

The sample holds a few counts of this clone. The chain recombines TRBV4-3 with TRBJ1-3; D uncertain. Germline CDR1 reads LGHNA; CDR2 reads YSLEER. V was cut by 0 bases and J by 0 bases, with 9 bases left in between. The CDR3 contains 16 residues. The CDR3 DNA is TGCGCCAGCAGCCAAGACGGTAGCAGCTCTGGAAACACCATATATTTT. Amino acid sequence: CASSQDGSSSGNTIYF.

The table lists this clone with a few counts. This sequence joins TRBV6-5 and TRBJ1-5, with 10 positions matching TRBD1. CDR1 and CDR2 from the germline V gene are MNHEY and SVGAGI. Trimming took 0 bases from V and 5 from J; bases not matched to a gene: 4. The CDR3 spans 16 residues. The CDR3 nucleotides are TGTGCCAGCAGTTACTCTACGACAGGGGGCGATCAGCCCCAGCATTTT. This sequence encodes CASSYSTTGGDQPQHF.

This clone showed up just a few times. This rearrangement joins TRBV7-9 to TRBJ2-3, with 7 nucleotides matching TRBD2. The junction had 11 bases not matched to a gene; V was cut back by 5 bases and J by 0 bases. This CDR3 is 17 amino acids long. Germline V gene sequence: CDR1 SEHNR, CDR2 FQNEAQ (reference sequence). CDR3 sequence (DNA): TGTGCCAGCAGCCCATCGAGCGGGGCAACTAGCACAGATACGCAGTATTTT. Protein sequence: CASSPSSGATSTDTQYF.

This sequence joins TRBV19 and TRBJ2-2, with 11 positions matching TRBD1. The CDR3 runs 16 residues. Germline V gene lookup returns CDR1 LNHDA and CDR2 SQIVND (reference sequence). V lost 5 bases to trimming and J lost 4 bases; unmatched junction nucleotides: 6. The CDR3 region has the DNA TGTGCCAGTAGTCCCCGGACAGGGGGCGGCACCGGGGAGCTGTTTTTT. This translates into CASSPRTGGGTGELFF.

This clone was seen a handful of times. The chain has TRBV6-6 and TRBJ2-3, with 9 bases matching TRBD1. CDR1 MNHNY and CDR2 SVGAGI come from the germline V gene (reference sequence). V gave up 5 bases and J gave up 2 bases; unmatched junction bases: 5. The length of the CDR3 is 15 residues. The CDR3 here is CASSPGTGITDTQYF. The CDR3, as DNA: TGTGCCAGCAGTCCCGGGACAGGGATCACAGATACGCAGTATTTT.

This clone was observed once. The gene calls are TRBV7-8 and TRBJ2-7; D is uncertain. The V gene's germline CDR1 is SGHVS and CDR2 FQNEAQ. The CDR3 loop spans 13 amino acids. V shed 1 base and J shed 5 bases, with 9 bases lying between them. Here the CDR3 DNA reads TGTGCCAGCAGCTTAGGGAGTTGGGACGAGCAGTACTTC. Translating it yields CASSLGSWDEQYF.

V and J are TRBV3-1 (or the pseudogene TRBV3-2) and TRBJ2-5; 10 nucleotides line up with TRBD2. V shed 1 base, J shed 4 bases, and the junction held 18 bases outside the gene matches. The CDR3 spans 20 residues. Germline V gives CDR1 LGHDT, CDR2 YNNKEL (reference sequence). As DNA, the CDR3 is TGTGCCAGCAGCCAAGTCCTTGGCCATCAGCGGGAGGGCCTCTTAGAGACCCAGTACTTC. Its protein product is CASSQVLGHQREGLLETQYF.

The J gene is TRBJ2-4, the V gene TRBV30; D remains unclear. The germline V and J ends were trimmed by 4 bases and 3 bases, with 7 bases remaining between them. In germline, CDR1 is GTSNPN, CDR2 SVGIG (reference sequence). This CDR3 contains 12 residues. The CDR3 nucleotides read TGTGCCTGGATTCCGAGCAAAAACATTCAGTACTTC. Amino acids: CAWIPSKNIQYF.

This clone was found a few times. Here the CDR3 DNA reads TGTGCCAGTAGCCCGCCGGGACAGGGGGCCAGTGGGGAAAAACTGTTTTTT. Its protein product is CASSPPGQGASGEKLFF. The chain carries TRBV19 and TRBJ1-4, with 12 bases that match TRBD1. V gave up 6 bases and J gave up 8 bases; unmatched junction bases: 13. The CDR3 extends over 17 amino acids. Germline CDR1 LNHDA, CDR2 SQIVND (reference sequence).

The CDR3 spells CASSLGTGDGYTF. CDR3 in DNA: TGTGCCAGCAGTTTAGGGACAGGGGATGGCTACACCTTC. This chain connects TRBV12-3 or TRBV12-4 to TRBJ1-2; 9 nucleotides match TRBD1. The CDR3 length is 13 residues. V gave up 1 base and J gave up 6 bases; unmatched junction bases: 0.

The chain recombines TRBV9 with TRBJ1-1, with 7 bases matching TRBD1. This CDR3 contains 14 residues. V shed 3 bases, J shed 3 bases, and the junction held 5 bases outside the gene matches. Germline V gene sequence: CDR1 SGDLS, CDR2 YYNGEE. The CDR3 bases are TGTGCCAGCAGCGAGAGGGACAGCTACACTGAAGCTTTCTTT. Translating it yields CASSERDSYTEAFF.

The chain recombines TRBV14 with TRBJ1-6; 8 bases fit TRBD1. Per germline, CDR1 SGHDN and CDR2 FVKESK. J lost 0 bases, V lost 4 bases, and 8 bases had no gene match. This CDR3 has 18 residues. The CDR3 DNA sequence: TGTGCCAGCAGCCGCTACAGGGGGGGGAGCTCCTATAATTCACCCCTCCACTTT. Amino acid sequence: CASSRYRGGSSYNSPLHF.

J is TRBJ2-1 and V is TRBV29-1; D gene unclear. Germline-derived CDR1 and CDR2 are SQVTM and ANQGSEA. V was shortened by 6 bases and J by 0 bases, with 12 bases between the two germline ends. The CDR3 has 14 amino acids. In DNA form, the CDR3 reads TGCAGCGTCTACAGTCATAGCTCCTACAATGAGCAGTTCTTC. Protein product: CSVYSHSSYNEQFF.

This clone was found a few times. V and J are TRBV19 and TRBJ2-7, with TRBD1 matching over 7 bases. The CDR3 consists of 13 residues. Germline V gives CDR1 LNHDA, CDR2 SQIVND (reference sequence). Germline trimming cut 2 bases from V and 3 bases from J; bases unmatched to any gene: 1. CDR3 DNA sequence: TGTGCCAGTAGTATACAGGGGGTCTACGAGCAGTACTTC. It translates to CASSIQGVYEQYF.

The CDR3 loop is CASSRFTGTEARNTEAFF. In nucleotides, the CDR3 is TGTGCCAGCAGCCGATTTACCGGGACAGAGGCCCGGAACACTGAAGCTTTCTTT. The chain combines TRBV4-2 with TRBJ1-1, with 7 bases lining up with TRBD1. The V segment lost 4 bases and the J segment 1 base; nucleotides outside the gene matches: 15. The germline V gene encodes CDR1 LGHNA and CDR2 YNFKEQ. The CDR3 consists of 18 residues.